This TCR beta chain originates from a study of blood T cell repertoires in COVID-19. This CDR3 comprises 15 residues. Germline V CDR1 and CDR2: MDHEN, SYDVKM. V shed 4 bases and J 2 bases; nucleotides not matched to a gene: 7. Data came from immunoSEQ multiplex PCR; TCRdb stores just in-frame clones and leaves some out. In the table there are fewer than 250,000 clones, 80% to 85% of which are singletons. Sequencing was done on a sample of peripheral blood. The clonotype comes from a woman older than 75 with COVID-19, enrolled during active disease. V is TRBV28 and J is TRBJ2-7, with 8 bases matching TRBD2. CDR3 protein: CASSSSRGDTYEQYF. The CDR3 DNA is TGTGCCAGCAGTTCCTCGCGGGGGGACACCTACGAGCAGTACTTC.